Below are 20 T cell receptor beta chains sequenced from a single sample in a study of blood T cell repertoires in COVID-19. Generated by immunoSEQ multiplex PCR, the TCRdb table keeps only in-frame clones and is missing some. The data contain 95,000 to 110,000 clones, about four fifths of them singletons. Sequencing was carried out using peripheral blood. These receptors originate from an elderly woman with active or convalescent COVID-19.

This chain links TRBV19 with TRBJ1-5; a possible D gene is TRBD1 (5 bases). Germline assignment: CDR1 LNHDA and CDR2 SQIVND (reference sequence). Between the trimmed V and J ends, which lost 2 bases and 2 bases, there was a span of 7 bases. The CDR3 spans 14 residues. DNA of the CDR3: TGTGCCAGTAGTATACAGGGTGGCAATCAGCCCCAGCATTTT. Its protein is CASSIQGGNQPQHF.

J is TRBJ1-5 and V is TRBV19; D not certain. V lost 3 bases, J lost 3 bases, and 15 bases lay in between. Germline CDR1 and CDR2: LNHDA and SQIVND (reference sequence). The CDR3 has 16 amino acids. CDR3 loop: CASSISPRPYNQPQHF. Here the CDR3 DNA reads TGTGCCAGTAGTATTAGTCCCCGCCCTTACAATCAGCCCCAGCATTTT.

V usage is TRBV5-1 and J usage is TRBJ2-3, with 9 bases identical to TRBD1. The CDR3 is 14 residues long. The V segment lost 3 bases and the J segment 2 bases; nucleotides outside the gene matches: 1. The germline gives CDR1 SGHRS, CDR2 YFSETQ. The CDR3 region has the DNA TGCGCCAGCAGCTGGACAGGGGACACAGATACGCAGTATTTT. This encodes CASSWTGDTDTQYF.

This clone has just one count. The chain employs TRBV4-1 and TRBJ1-3; D remains unclear. Germline CDR1 is MGHRA and CDR2 is YSYEKL. V was shortened by 1 base and J by 2 bases, with 6 bases between the two germline ends. The CDR3 totals 14 residues. CDR3: CASSQGIAGNTIYF. CDR3 nucleotides: TGCGCCAGCAGCCAAGGTATTGCTGGAAACACCATATATTTT.

This rearrangement joins TRBV20-1 to TRBJ2-5, with 12 positions matching TRBD1. Per the germline V gene, CDR1 is DFQATT and CDR2 is SNEGSKA (reference sequence). V shed 3 bases and J 3 bases; nucleotides not matched to a gene: 5. The CDR3 consists of 15 residues. Written as DNA, the CDR3 is TGCAGTGCTAGTGGCGGGACAGGGGGCGAAGAGACCCAGTACTTC. Its translation is CSASGGTGGEETQYF.

This clone showed up just once. V and J are TRBV15 and TRBJ2-1, with 8 bases aligning to TRBD2. CDR3 size: 16 residues. The V segment lost 0 bases and the J segment 4 bases; nucleotides outside the gene matches: 5. Per germline, CDR1 LNHNV and CDR2 YYDKDF (reference sequence). CDR3 in amino acids: CATSRDAGGRYNEQFF. CDR3 nucleotides: TGTGCCACCAGCAGAGATGCCGGCGGGAGGTACAATGAGCAGTTCTTC.

J is TRBJ1-2 and V is TRBV6-2 or TRBV6-3; perhaps TRBD1 as D (6 bases). The CDR3 runs 14 residues. Germline CDR1 reads MNHEY; CDR2 reads SVGEGT. V was cut by 6 bases and J by 1 base, with 12 bases left in between. CDR3 sequence reads: CASSGQLNNYGYTF. DNA for the CDR3: TGTGCCAGCAGCGGACAGTTGAATAACTATGGCTACACCTTC.

The chain employs TRBV18 and TRBJ2-7; 7 nucleotides align to TRBD2. Germline CDR1 KGHSH, CDR2 LQKENI. With V trimmed by 6 bases and J by 6 bases, 8 bases remained unmatched. The CDR3 totals 13 residues. For the CDR3, the DNA is TGTGCCAGCTCTCAGCACGGGGAGGGCGAGCAGTACTTC. Translated: CASSQHGEGEQYF.

The CDR3 nucleotides are TGCAGTGCTAGTGTCGGTAACTACGAGCAGTACTTC. It encodes CSASVGNYEQYF. V is TRBV20-1 and J is TRBJ2-7; D gene ambiguous. This CDR3 has 12 amino acids. Trimming pared 3 bases from V and 3 bases from J, leaving 9 bases between. Looked up from germline, CDR1 is DFQATT and CDR2 is SNEGSKA (reference sequence).

The genes are TRBV7-6 and TRBJ2-1; a possible D gene is TRBD2 (5 bases). CDR3 size: 13 residues. Germline CDR1 and CDR2: SGHVS and FNYEAQ. Trimming stripped 3 bases from V and 2 bases from J, with 5 bases between. This chain's CDR3 is CASSFGTYNEQFF. The DNA of the CDR3 is TGTGCCAGCAGCTTCGGGACCTACAATGAGCAGTTCTTC.

V gene TRBV5-1 combines with J gene TRBJ1-5; D not resolved. The CDR3 consists of 14 residues. CDR1 and CDR2 (germline): SGHRS, YFSETQ. V was pared by 1 base and J by 6 bases, with 11 bases between. The CDR3 coding sequence is TGCGCCAGCAGCTTGTTAGCCTTCGGTCAGCCCCAGCATTTT. As protein: CASSLLAFGQPQHF.

CDR3 sequence (DNA): TGTGCCAGCAGCCCGGACAGCTCCTACGAGCAGTACTTC. Residues: CASSPDSSYEQYF. The chain joins TRBV11-3 to TRBJ2-7; D may be TRBD1 (6 bases). In germline, CDR1 is SGHNT, CDR2 YENEEA. The length of the CDR3 is 13 residues. Trimming removed 5 bases from V and 0 bases from J, with 8 bases in between.

The genes are TRBV28 and TRBJ2-2; tentatively, D is TRBD2 (7 bases). Per germline, CDR1 MDHEN and CDR2 SYDVKM. CDR3 length equals 15 residues. The V gene lost 5 bases and the J gene lost 3 bases, with 13 bases spanning the gap. The CDR3 DNA reads as TGTGCCAGCAGTCTGGGGGGGACATACACCGGGGAGCTGTTTTTT. Encoded protein: CASSLGGTYTGELFF.

V gene TRBV30 combines with J gene TRBJ1-1; TRBD1 agrees at 10 bases. After removal of 3 bases from V and 5 bases from J, the junction contained 6 bases not matched to a gene. In germline, CDR1 is GTSNPN, CDR2 SVGIG (reference sequence). The CDR3 totals 14 residues. The CDR3 coding sequence is TGTGCCTGGAGCACTGGGACAGGGGTAACTGAAGCTTTCTTT. Protein product: CAWSTGTGVTEAFF.

CDR3 DNA: TGCGCCAGCAGCCAACTCCTATCCCAGACAGGGGGCAACTATGGCTACACCTTC. Amino acid sequence: CASSQLLSQTGGNYGYTF. The V gene is TRBV4-3, the J gene TRBJ1-2; 10 bases are shared with TRBD1. CDR1 and CDR2 (germline): LGHNA, YSLEER. The junction had 11 bases not matched to a gene; V was cut back by 2 bases and J by 2 bases. This CDR3 is 18 amino acids long.

The chain employs TRBV4-1 and TRBJ2-5; D possibly corresponds to TRBD2 (6 bases). V lost 4 bases and J lost 0, with 6 bases in between. Germline-derived CDR1 and CDR2 are MGHRA and YSYEKL. The CDR3 extends over 13 amino acids. CDR3 amino acids: CASSRGDQETQYF. In nucleotides, the CDR3 is TGCGCCAGCAGCCGCGGGGACCAAGAGACCCAGTACTTC.

The chain links TRBV9 to TRBJ1-1, with D unclear. The V and J ends lost 3 bases and 0 bases respectively, with 12 bases between them. Germline lookup yields CDR1 SGDLS and CDR2 YYNGEE. The CDR3 covers 15 residues. CDR3 loop: CASSALLTVNTEAFF. As DNA, the CDR3 is TGTGCCAGCAGCGCCCTCTTAACAGTGAACACTGAAGCTTTCTTT.

The chain has TRBV6-5 and TRBJ1-4, with TRBD1 as a possible D gene (6 bases). Germline CDR1 reads MNHEY; CDR2 reads SVGAGI. The CDR3 totals 15 residues. V was clipped by 6 bases and J by 8 bases, with 19 bases between them. CDR3 protein: CASRRGDTPNEKLFF. DNA of the CDR3: TGTGCCAGCAGAAGAGGGGACACCCCAAACGAAAAACTGTTTTTT.

The rearrangement uses TRBV7-2 and TRBJ1-1; D is ambiguous. The germline gives CDR1 SGHTA, CDR2 FQGNSA. CDR3 length equals 11 residues. The V end was cut by 3 bases, the J end by 13 bases, with 12 bases between. This CDR3 reads CASSLGGEVFF. DNA for the CDR3: TGTGCCAGCAGCTTGGGTGGAGAGGTTTTCTTT.

The V gene is TRBV24-1, the J gene TRBJ2-2, with 9 bases that match TRBD1. The V segment lost 8 bases and the J segment 8 bases; nucleotides outside the gene matches: 14. Germline V gives CDR1 KGHDR, CDR2 SFDVKD. The length of the CDR3 is 16 residues. This CDR3 is CATKKGGQGDMGELFF. The CDR3 coding sequence is TGTGCCACCAAAAAAGGGGGACAGGGTGATATGGGGGAGCTGTTTTTT.